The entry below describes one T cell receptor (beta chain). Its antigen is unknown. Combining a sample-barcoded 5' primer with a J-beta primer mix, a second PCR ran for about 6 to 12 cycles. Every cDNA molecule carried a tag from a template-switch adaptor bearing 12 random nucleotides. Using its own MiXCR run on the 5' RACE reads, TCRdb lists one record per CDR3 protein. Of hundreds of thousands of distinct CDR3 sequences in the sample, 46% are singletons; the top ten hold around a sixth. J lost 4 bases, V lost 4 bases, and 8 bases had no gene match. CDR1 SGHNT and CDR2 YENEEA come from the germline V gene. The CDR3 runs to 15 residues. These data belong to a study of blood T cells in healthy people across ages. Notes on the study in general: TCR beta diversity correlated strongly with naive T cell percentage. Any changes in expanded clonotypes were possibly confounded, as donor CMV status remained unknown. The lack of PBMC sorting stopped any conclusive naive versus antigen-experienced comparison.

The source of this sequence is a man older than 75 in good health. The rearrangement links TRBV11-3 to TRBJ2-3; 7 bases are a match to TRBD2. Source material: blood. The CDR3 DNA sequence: TGTGCCAGCAGCTCCCGGGGAGGGGAAGCAGATACGCAGTATTTT. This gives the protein CASSSRGGEADTQYF. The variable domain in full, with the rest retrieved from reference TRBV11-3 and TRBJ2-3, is EAGVVQSPRYKIIEKKQPVAFWCNPISGHNTLYWYLQNLGQGPELLIRYENEEAVDDSQLPKDRFSAERLKGVDSTLKIQPAELGDSAVYLCASSSRGGEADTQYFGPGTRLTVL.